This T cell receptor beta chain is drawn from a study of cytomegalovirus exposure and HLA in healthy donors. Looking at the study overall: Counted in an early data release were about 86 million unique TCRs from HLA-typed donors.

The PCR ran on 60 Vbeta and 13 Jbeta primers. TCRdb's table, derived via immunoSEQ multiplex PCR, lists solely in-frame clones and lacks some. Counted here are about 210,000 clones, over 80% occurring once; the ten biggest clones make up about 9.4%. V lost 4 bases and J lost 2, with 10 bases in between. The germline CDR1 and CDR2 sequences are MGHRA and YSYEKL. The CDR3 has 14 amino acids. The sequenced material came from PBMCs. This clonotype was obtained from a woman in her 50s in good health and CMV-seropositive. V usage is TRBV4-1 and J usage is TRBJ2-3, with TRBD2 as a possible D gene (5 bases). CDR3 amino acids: CASSPAENTDTQYF. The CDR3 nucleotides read TGCGCCAGCAGCCCAGCGGAGAACACAGATACGCAGTATTTT.